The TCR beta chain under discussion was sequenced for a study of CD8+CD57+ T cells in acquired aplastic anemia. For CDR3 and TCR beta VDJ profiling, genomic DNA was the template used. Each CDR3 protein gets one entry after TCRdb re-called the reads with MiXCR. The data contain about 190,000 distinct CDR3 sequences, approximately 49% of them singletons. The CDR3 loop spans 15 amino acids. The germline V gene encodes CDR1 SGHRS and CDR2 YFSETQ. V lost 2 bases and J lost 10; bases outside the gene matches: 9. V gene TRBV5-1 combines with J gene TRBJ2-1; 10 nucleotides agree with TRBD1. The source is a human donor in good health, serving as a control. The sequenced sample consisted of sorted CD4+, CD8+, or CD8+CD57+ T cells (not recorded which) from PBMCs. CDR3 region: CASSFGQGGRDEQFF. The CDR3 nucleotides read TGCGCCAGCAGCTTTGGACAGGGGGGCCGCGACGAGCAGTTCTTC. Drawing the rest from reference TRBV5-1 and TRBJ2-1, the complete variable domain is KAGVTQTPRYLIKTRGQQVTLSCSPISGHRSVSWYQQTPGQGLQFLFEYFSETQRNKGNFPGRFSGRQFSNSRSEMNVSTLELGDSALYLCASSFGQGGRDEQFFGPGTRLTVL.